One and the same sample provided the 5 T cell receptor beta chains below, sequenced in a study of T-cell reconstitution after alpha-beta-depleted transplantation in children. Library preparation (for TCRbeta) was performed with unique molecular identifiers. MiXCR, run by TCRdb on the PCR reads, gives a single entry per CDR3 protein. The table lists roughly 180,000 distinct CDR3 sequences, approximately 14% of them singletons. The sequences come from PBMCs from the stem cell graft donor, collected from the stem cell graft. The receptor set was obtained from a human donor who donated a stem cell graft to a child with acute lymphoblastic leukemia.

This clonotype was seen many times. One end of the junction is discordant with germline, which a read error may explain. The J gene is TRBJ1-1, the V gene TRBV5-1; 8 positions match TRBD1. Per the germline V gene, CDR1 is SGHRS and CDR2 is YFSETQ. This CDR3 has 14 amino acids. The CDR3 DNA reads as TGCGCCAGCAGCTTGGCACCAGGGGGCATTTTAATTCTCTTT. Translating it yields CASSLAPGGILILF.

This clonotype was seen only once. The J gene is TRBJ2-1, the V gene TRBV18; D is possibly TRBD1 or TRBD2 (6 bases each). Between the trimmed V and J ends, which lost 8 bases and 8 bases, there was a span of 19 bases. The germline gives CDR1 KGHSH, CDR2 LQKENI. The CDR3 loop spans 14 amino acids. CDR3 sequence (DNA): TGTGCCAGCAAGAGGGGGGAAGAGAGGGATGAGCAGTTCTTC. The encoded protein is CASKRGEERDEQFF.

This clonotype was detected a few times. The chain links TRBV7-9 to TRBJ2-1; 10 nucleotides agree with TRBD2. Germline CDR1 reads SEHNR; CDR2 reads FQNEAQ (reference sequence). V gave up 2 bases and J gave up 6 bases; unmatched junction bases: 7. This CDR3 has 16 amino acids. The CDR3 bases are TGTGCCAGCAGCTTACTCGGGACTAGCGTAGGCAATGAGCAGTTCTTC. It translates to CASSLLGTSVGNEQFF. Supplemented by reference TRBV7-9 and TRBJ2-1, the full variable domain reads DTGVSQNPRHKITKRGQNVTFRCDPISEHNRLYWYRQTLGQGPEFLTYFQNEAQLEKSRLLSDRFSAERPKGSFSTLEIQRTEQGDSAMYLCASSLLGTSVGNEQFFGPGTRLTVL.

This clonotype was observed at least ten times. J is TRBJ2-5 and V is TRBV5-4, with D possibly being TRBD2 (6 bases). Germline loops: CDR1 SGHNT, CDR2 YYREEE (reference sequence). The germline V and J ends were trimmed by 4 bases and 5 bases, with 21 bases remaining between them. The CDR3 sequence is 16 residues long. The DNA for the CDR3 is TGTGCCAGCAGCCCTTGGACTAAGGGGACTCGGGAGACCCAGTACTTC. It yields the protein CASSPWTKGTRETQYF.

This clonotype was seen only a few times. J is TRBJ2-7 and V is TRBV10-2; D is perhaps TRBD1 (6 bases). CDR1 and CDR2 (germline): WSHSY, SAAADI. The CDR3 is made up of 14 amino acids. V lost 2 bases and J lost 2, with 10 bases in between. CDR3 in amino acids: CASSERGITYEQYF. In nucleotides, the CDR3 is TGCGCCAGCAGTGAGAGGGGGATTACCTACGAGCAGTACTTC.